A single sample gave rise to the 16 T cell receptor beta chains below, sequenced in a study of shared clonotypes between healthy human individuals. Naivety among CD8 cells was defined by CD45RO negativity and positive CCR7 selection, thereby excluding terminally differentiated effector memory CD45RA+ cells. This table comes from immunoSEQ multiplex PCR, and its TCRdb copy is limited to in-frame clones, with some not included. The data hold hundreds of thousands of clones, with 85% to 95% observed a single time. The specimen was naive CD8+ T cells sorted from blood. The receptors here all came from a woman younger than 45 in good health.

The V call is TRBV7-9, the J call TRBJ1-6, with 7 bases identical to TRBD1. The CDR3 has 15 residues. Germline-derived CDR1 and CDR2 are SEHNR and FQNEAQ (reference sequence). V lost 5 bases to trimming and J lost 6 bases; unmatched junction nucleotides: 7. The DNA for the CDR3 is TGTGCCAGCAGCCAAGGACAGGAGATTAATTCACCCCTCCACTTT. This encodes CASSQGQEINSPLHF.

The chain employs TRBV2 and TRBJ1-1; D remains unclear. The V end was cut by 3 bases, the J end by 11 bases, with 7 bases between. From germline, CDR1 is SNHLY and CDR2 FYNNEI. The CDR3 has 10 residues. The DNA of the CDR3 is TGTGCCAGCAGTGACATCTTGGCTTTCTTT. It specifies CASSDILAFF.

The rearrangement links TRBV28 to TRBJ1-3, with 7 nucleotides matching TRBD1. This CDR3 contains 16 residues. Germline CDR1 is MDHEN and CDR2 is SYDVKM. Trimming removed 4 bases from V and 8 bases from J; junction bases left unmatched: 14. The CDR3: CASSSDKDRVFDTIYF. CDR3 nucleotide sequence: TGTGCCAGCAGTTCCGATAAAGACAGGGTGTTTGACACCATATATTTT.

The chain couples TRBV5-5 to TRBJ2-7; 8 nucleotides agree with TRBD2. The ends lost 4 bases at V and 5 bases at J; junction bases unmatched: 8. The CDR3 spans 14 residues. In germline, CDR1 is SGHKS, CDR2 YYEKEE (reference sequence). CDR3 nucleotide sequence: TGTGCCAGCAGCCGGAGGACTAGCCCCCACGAGCAGTACTTC. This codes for CASSRRTSPHEQYF.

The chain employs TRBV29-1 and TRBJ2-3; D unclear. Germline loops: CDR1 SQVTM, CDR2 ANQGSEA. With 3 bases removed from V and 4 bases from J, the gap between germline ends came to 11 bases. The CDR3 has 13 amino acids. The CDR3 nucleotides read TGCAGCGTTGATTTCACGGGTGCAGATACGCAGTATTTT. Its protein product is CSVDFTGADTQYF.

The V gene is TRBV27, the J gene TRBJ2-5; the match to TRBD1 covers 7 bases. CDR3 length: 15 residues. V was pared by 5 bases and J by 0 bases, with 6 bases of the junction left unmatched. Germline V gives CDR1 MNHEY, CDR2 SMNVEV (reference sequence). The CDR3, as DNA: TGTGCCAGCAGTGACGGGACAGATAACCAAGAGACCCAGTACTTC. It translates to CASSDGTDNQETQYF.

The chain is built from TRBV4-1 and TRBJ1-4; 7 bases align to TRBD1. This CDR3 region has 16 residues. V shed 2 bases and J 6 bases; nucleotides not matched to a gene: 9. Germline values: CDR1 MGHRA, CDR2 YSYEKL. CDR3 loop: CASSQINRGLDEKLFF. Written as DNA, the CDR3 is TGCGCCAGCAGCCAAATCAACAGGGGCCTGGATGAAAAACTGTTTTTT.

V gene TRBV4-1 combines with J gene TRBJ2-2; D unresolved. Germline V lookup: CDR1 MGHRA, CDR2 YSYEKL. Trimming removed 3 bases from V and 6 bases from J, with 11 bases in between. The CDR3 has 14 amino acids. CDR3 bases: TGCGCCAGCAGCCAGGGGTCCGGATCCGGGGAGCTGTTTTTT. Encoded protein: CASSQGSGSGELFF.

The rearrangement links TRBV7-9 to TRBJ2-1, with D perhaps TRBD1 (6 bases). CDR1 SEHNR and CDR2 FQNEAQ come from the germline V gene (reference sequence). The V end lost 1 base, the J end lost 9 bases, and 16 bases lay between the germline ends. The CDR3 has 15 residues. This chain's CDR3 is CASSLGQGNKGEQFF. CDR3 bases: TGTGCCAGCAGCTTAGGGCAGGGGAATAAGGGTGAGCAGTTCTTC.

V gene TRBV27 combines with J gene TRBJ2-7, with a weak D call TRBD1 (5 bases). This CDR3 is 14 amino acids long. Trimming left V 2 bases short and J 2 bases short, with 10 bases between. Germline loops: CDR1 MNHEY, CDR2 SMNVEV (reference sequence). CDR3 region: CASSLPDSPYEQYF. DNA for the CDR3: TGTGCCAGCAGTTTACCCGACAGTCCCTACGAGCAGTACTTC.

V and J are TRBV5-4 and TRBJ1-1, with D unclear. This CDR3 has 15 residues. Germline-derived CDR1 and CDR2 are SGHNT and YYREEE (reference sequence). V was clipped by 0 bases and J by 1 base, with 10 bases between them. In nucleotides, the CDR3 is TGTGCCAGCAGCTTGGATTTGTTATCGAACACTGAAGCTTTCTTT. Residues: CASSLDLLSNTEAFF.

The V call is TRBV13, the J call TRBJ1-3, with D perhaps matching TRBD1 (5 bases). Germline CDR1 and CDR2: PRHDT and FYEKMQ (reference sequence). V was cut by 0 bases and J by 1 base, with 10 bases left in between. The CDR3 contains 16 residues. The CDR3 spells CASSLGSRASGNTIYF. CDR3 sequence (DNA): TGTGCCAGCAGCTTAGGATCCAGGGCTTCTGGAAACACCATATATTTT. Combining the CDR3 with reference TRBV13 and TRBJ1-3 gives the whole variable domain AAGVIQSPRHLIKEKRETATLKCYPIPRHDTVYWYQQGPGQDPQFLISFYEKMQSDKGSIPDRFSAQQFSDYHSELNMSSLELGDSALYFCASSLGSRASGNTIYFGEGSWLTVV.

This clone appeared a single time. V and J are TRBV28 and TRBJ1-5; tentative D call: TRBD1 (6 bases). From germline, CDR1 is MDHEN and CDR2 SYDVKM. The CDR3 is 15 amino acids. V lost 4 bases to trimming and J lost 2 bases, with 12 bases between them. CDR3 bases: TGTGCCAGCAGTTCTCACAGGGCAGGCAATCAGCCCCAGCATTTT. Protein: CASSSHRAGNQPQHF. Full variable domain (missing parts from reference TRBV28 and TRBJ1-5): DVKVTQSSRYLVKRTGEKVFLECVQDMDHENMFWYRQDPGLGLRLIYFSYDVKMKEKGDIPEGYSVSREKKERFSLILESASTNQTSMYLCASSSHRAGNQPQHFGDGTRLSIL.

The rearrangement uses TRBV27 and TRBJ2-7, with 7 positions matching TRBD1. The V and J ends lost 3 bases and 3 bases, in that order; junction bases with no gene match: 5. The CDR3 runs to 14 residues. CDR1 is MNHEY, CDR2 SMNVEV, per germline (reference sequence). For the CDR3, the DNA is TGTGCCAGCAGTTTCGGGACAGATATCTACGAGCAGTACTTC. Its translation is CASSFGTDIYEQYF.

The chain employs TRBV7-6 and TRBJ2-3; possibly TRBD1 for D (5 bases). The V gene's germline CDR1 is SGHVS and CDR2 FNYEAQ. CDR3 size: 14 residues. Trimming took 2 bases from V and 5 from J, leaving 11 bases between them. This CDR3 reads CASSLHAGQDTQYF. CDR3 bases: TGTGCCAGCAGCTTACACGCAGGGCAAGATACGCAGTATTTT.

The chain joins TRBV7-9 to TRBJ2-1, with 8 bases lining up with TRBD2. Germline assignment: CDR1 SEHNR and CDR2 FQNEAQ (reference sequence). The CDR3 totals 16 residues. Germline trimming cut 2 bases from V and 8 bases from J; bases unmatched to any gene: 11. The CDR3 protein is CASSLWSGRGSYEQFF. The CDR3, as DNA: TGTGCCAGCAGCTTATGGTCCGGGAGGGGTAGCTATGAGCAGTTCTTC.